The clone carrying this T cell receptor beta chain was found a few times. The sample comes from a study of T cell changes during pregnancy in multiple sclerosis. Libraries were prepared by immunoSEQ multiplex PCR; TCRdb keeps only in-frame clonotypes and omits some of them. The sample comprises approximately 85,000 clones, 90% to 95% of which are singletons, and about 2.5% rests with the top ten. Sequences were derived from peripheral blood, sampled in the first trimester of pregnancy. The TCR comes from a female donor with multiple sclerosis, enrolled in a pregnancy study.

The CDR3 DNA follows: TGTGCCAGCTCAAGGCGGGGGCAACTGAGCTACGAGCAGTACTTC. This codes for CASSRRGQLSYEQYF. This chain joins TRBV18 and TRBJ2-7; tentatively, D is TRBD2 (7 bases). Trimming pared 5 bases from V and 3 bases from J, leaving 17 bases between. The CDR3 consists of 15 residues. Per the germline V gene, CDR1 is KGHSH and CDR2 is LQKENI. The whole variable domain, filled in from reference TRBV18 and TRBJ2-7, reads NAGVMQNPRHLVRRRGQEARLRCSPMKGHSHVYWYRQLPEEGLKFMVYLQKENIIDESGMPKERFSAEFPKEGPSILRIQQVVRGDSAAYFCASSRRGQLSYEQYFGPGTRLTVT.